The rows below give T cell receptor beta chains drawn from one sample of a study of identical twins. TCRdb reprocessed the 5' RACE reads via MiXCR and lists one record per CDR3 protein. The sample holds hundreds of thousands of distinct CDR3 sequences, 20% to 25% seen once. The same data also went into a second study, on T cells expressing NK-cell markers.

Material: CD4+ T cells sorted from blood. The receptor set was obtained from a woman aged 18-30 years in good health. CDR3s include the opening cysteine and the closing phenylalanine or tryptophan. Fields, in order: V gene, D gene, J gene, clone size, CDR3 DNA, CDR3 protein. The D gene is left open where the match is weak. The size of a clone is reported for some rows only, either as once, few or many, or as a class for expanded clones.

TRBV7-2,-,TRBJ1-6,few,TGTGCCAGCAGCTCCCGAAGGGGAATAGGGGTAAGACCCCTCCACTTT,CASSSRRGIGVRPLHF
TRBV6-2/TRBV6-3,-,TRBJ2-1,-,TGTGCCAGCAGCCGGGACTCTGGCTCCTACAATGAGCAGTTCTTC,CASSRDSGSYNEQFF
TRBV9,-,TRBJ2-3,few,TGTGCCAGCAGCGTGCGGACGGCTAGCACAGATACGCAGTATTTT,CASSVRTASTDTQYF
TRBV2,-,TRBJ2-1,-,TGTGCCAGCAGTGCGAGCGGGCTCGACAATGAGCAGTTCTTC,CASSASGLDNEQFF
TRBV7-2,-,TRBJ1-1,-,TGTGCCAGCAGCTTAGCGGCAGGGACGAACACTGAAGCTTTCTTT,CASSLAAGTNTEAFF
TRBV7-2,-,TRBJ2-5,once,TGTGCCAGCAGCTTGTTTACGGGGCCAAAAGAGACCCAGTACTTC,CASSLFTGPKETQYF
TRBV9,TRBD1,TRBJ2-7,-,TGTGCCAGCAGCCCCGGGACAGAGTACGAGCAGTACTTC,CASSPGTEYEQYF
TRBV7-9,TRBD1,TRBJ1-1,-,TGTGCCAGCAGCTTGGACAGGGCCTCGACTGAAGCTTTCTTT,CASSLDRASTEAFF
TRBV20-1,-,TRBJ2-7,-,TGCAGTGCGAGAAAGGACGGCTCCTACGAGCAGTACTTC,CSARKDGSYEQYF
TRBV6-2/TRBV6-3,TRBD1,TRBJ1-5,-,TGTGCCAGCAGTTACAGGACAGGACAGCTTCAGCCCCAGCATTTT,CASSYRTGQLQPQHF
TRBV5-1,-,TRBJ2-6,-,TGCGCCAGCAGCTTACTACAGGGGGCCAACGTCCTGACTTTC,CASSLLQGANVLTF